The sequence of this T cell receptor beta chain was determined in a study of T cell responses to AZD1222 COVID-19 vaccine. The germline V gene has CDR1 SNHLY and CDR2 FYNNEI. The V end was cut by 4 bases, the J end by 5 bases, with 8 bases between. The CDR3 has 12 residues. As regards this clone: What it binds is not known.

The protocol was immunoSEQ multiplex PCR, while the TCRdb copy is restricted to in-frame clones and leaves out a portion. The sample contains under 150,000 clones, 70% to 90% of which appear only once. Findings of the study overall: CD4 TCRs associated with vaccination spanned spike, dominating at 160-218 and 743-854. The repertoires were collected only after the peak T cell response. Two AZD1222 administrations were followed by greater Spike-specific TCR breadth and depth. Reports say nearly half of spike-specific TCRs go after unmutated variant regions.

Specimen: peripheral blood, collected 28 days after the second AZD1222 dose. The sequence derives from an adult who received the AZD1222 COVID-19 vaccine. J is TRBJ2-5 and V is TRBV2; D is unresolved. The CDR3 sequence is CASSGTVETQYF. CDR3 coding DNA: TGTGCCAGCAGTGGTACGGTTGAGACCCAGTACTTC.